The 4 T cell receptor beta chains reported below all come from one sample, sequenced in a study of cytomegalovirus exposure and HLA in healthy donors. 60 Vbeta and 13 Jbeta primers were used in PCR. The repertoire was sequenced with immunoSEQ multiplex PCR; TCRdb's copy has only in-frame clones and lacks some. The sample includes some 96,000 clones, under 80% of them seen just once. Sequencing was carried out using PBMCs. These receptors were obtained from a man in his forties in good health and CMV-seropositive.

The V call is TRBV23-1, the J call TRBJ1-1, with a weak D call TRBD1 (6 bases). TRBV23-1 is an open reading frame whose function is uncertain. Trimming took 4 bases from V and 5 from J, leaving 17 bases between them. The CDR3 runs to 15 residues. Here the CDR3 DNA reads TGCGCCAGCAGTCTGAGCGCCAGGGGTTGGACTGAAGCTTTCTTT. Translating gives CASSLSARGWTEAFF.

This rearrangement joins TRBV19 to TRBJ1-1; maybe TRBD1 (6 bases). Germline CDR1 reads LNHDA; CDR2 reads SQIVND (reference sequence). The CDR3 contains 15 residues. Trimming left V 1 base short and J 7 bases short, with 16 bases between. The CDR3 region is CASSIGAGAKYEAFF. The CDR3 DNA reads TGTGCCAGTAGTATAGGCGCGGGGGCTAAGTATGAAGCTTTCTTT.

The chain employs TRBV15 and TRBJ2-5; possibly TRBD2 for D (6 bases). The CDR3 runs to 18 residues. Germline values: CDR1 LNHNV, CDR2 YYDKDF (reference sequence). V lost 3 bases, J lost 5 bases, and 25 bases lay in between. In nucleotides, the CDR3 is TGTGCCACCAGCAGTCCTCTTAACGCGACTAGTGAAAGGGAGACCCAGTACTTC. Residues: CATSSPLNATSERETQYF.

The rearrangement links TRBV6-5 to TRBJ1-2; perhaps TRBD1 as D (6 bases). CDR3 length equals 12 residues. Trimming took off 6 bases at V and 8 bases at J, with 13 bases between the two ends. From germline, CDR1 is MNHEY and CDR2 SVGAGI. CDR3 residues: CASRTGGPGYTF. CDR3 sequence (DNA): TGTGCCAGCAGGACAGGCGGTCCAGGCTACACCTTC.